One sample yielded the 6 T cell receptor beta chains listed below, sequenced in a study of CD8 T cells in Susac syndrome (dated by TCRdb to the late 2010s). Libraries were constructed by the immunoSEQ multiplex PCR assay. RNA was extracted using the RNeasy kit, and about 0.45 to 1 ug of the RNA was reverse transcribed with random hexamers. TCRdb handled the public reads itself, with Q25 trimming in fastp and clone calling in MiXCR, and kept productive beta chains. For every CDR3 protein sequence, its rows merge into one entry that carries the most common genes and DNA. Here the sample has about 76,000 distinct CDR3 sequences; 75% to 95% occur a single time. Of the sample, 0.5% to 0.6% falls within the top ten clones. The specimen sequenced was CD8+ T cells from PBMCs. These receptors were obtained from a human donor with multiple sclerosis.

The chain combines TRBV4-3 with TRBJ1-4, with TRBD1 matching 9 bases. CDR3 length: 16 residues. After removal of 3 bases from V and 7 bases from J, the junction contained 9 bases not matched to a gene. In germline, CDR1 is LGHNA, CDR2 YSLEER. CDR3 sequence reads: CASSQGQGMESEKLFF. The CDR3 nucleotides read TGCGCCAGCAGCCAGGGACAGGGAATGGAGTCTGAAAAACTGTTTTTT.

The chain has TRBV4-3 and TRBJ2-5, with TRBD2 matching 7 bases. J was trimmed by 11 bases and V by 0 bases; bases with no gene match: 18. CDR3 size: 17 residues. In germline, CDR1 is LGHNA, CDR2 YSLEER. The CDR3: CASSQDTPGGFGVEQYF. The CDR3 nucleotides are TGCGCCAGCAGCCAAGACACGCCCGGGGGGTTCGGCGTGGAGCAGTACTTC.

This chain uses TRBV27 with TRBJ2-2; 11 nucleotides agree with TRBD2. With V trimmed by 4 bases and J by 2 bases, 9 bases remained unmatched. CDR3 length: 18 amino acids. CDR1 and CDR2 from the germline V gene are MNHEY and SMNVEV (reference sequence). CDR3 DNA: TGTGCCAGCAGTTGGACCAGACTAGCGGGGATAAACACCGGGGAGCTGTTTTTT. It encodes CASSWTRLAGINTGELFF.

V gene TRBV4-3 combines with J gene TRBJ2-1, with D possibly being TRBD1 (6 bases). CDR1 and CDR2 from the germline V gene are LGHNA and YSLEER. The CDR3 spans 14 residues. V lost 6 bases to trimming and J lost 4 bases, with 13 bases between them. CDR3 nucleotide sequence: TGCGCCAGCAGTGCAAAGGGGGAGTACAATGAGCAGTTCTTC. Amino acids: CASSAKGEYNEQFF.

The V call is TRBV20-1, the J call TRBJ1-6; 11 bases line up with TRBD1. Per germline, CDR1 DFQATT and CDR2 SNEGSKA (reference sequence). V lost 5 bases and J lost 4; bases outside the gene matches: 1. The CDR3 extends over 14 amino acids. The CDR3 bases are TGCAGTGCTGGGACAGGGGGTTATAATTCACCCCTCCACTTT. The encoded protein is CSAGTGGYNSPLHF.

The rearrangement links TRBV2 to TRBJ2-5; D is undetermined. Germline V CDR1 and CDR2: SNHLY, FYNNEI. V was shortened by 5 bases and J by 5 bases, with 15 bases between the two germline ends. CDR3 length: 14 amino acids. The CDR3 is CASSLEEMEETQYF. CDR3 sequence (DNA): TGTGCCAGCAGTCTTGAGGAAATGGAGGAGACCCAGTACTTC.